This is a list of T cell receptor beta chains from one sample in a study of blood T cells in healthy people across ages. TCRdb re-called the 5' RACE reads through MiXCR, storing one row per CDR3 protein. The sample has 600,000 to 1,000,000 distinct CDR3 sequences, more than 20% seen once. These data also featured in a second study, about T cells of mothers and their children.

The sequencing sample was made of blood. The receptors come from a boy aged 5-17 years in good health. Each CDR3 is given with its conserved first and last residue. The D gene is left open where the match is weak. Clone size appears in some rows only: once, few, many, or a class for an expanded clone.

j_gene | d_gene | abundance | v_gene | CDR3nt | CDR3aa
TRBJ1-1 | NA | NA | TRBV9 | TGTGCCAGCAGCGTAGGATCCTCAGGGCAGAATGAAGCTTTCTTT | CASSVGSSGQNEAFF
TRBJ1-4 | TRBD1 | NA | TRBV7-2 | TGTGCCAGCAGCTTCACAGGGGGCACAACTAATGAAAAACTGTTTTTT | CASSFTGGTTNEKLFF
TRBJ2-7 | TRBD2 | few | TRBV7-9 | TGTGCCAGCAGCTTAGTAGTTGGCGGGGGGAACGAGCAGTACTTC | CASSLVVGGGNEQYF
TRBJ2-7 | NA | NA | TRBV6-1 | TGTGCCAGCAGGATCCCCTCCCTCGACAGGTTGGGATACGAGCAGTACTTC | CASRIPSLDRLGYEQYF
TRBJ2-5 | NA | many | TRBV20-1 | TGCAGTGCTAGAGACCTGAATCGACAAGAGACCCAGTACTTC | CSARDLNRQETQYF
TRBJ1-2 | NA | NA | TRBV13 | TGTGCCAGCAGCTTTTATTCGGGCGGTGACTATGGCTACACCTTC | CASSFYSGGDYGYTF
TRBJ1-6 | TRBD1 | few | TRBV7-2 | TGTGCCAGCAGCCCCGGGACAGGGCCTAATTCACCCCTCCACTTT | CASSPGTGPNSPLHF
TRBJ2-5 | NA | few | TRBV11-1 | TGTGCCAGCAGCCCCCATGGGACTTCACAAGAGACCCAGTACTTC | CASSPHGTSQETQYF
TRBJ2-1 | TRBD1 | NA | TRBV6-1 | TGTGCCAGCAGTGGCCCCTGGGACAGCTACAATGAGCAGTTCTTC | CASSGPWDSYNEQFF
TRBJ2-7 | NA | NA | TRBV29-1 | TGCAGCGTTGAAGTGCAGGGCTACGAGCAGTACTTC | CSVEVQGYEQYF
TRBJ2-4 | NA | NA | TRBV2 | TGTGCCAGCAGTGAAGGGCGGGAAAAAAACATTCAGTACTTC | CASSEGREKNIQYF
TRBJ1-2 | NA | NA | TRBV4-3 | TGCGCCAGCAGCCGAACCGGGGCCCAACGGGGCTATGGCTACACCTTC | CASSRTGAQRGYGYTF
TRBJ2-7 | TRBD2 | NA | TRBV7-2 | TGTGCCAGCAGCTCGACGGGACTAGCGTCTTACGAGCAGTACTTC | CASSSTGLASYEQYF
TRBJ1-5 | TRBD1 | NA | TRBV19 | TGTGCCAGCGGACAGGGCCCTCTCTATAGCAATCAGCCCCAGCATTTT | CASGQGPLYSNQPQHF
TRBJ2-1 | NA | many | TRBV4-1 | TGCGCCAGCAGCCAAGAAGCGACTCCTCACGATGAGCAGTTCTTC | CASSQEATPHDEQFF
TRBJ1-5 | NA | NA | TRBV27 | TGTGCCAGCAGTCCCCGGGACGGCTTTTATAGCAATCAGCCCCAGCATTTT | CASSPRDGFYSNQPQHF
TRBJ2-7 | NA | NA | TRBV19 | TGTGCCAGTAGTATGATGGAGGGAGAGCAGTACTTC | CASSMMEGEQYF
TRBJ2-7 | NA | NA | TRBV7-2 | TGTGCCAGCAGCAAAACTAGGGCGCACTCCTACGAGCAGTACTTC | CASSKTRAHSYEQYF